The 27 T cell receptor beta chains below all came from one sample that was sequenced in a study of blood T cell repertoires in COVID-19. Generated by immunoSEQ multiplex PCR, the TCRdb table keeps only in-frame clones and is missing some. The sample consists of more than 300,000 clones, 85% to 90% of them appearing once. Sequenced sample: PBMCs or T cells enriched from blood (not recorded which). Every receptor here comes from a woman aged 18-29 years who had recovered from COVID-19.

This clone came up a few times. The V and J genes are TRBV4-1 and TRBJ1-1; D is unclear. The V end was cut by 0 bases, the J end by 4 bases, with 15 bases between. Germline assignment: CDR1 MGHRA and CDR2 YSYEKL. The CDR3 contains 16 residues. CDR3 loop: CASSQDKFTGGTEAFF. For the CDR3, the DNA is TGCGCCAGCAGCCAAGACAAGTTTACGGGTGGCACTGAAGCTTTCTTT.

This chain joins TRBV18 and TRBJ2-2; 8 bases are shared with TRBD1. Germline V gives CDR1 KGHSH, CDR2 LQKENI. The CDR3 extends over 15 amino acids. Trimming at V came to 5 bases and at J to 3 bases, leaving 5 bases not matched to a gene. Written as DNA, the CDR3 is TGTGCCAGCTCATTGGACAGGGCGGACACCGGGGAGCTGTTTTTT. As protein: CASSLDRADTGELFF.

The CDR3 bases are TGTGCCAGCAGCCACGGACTCCAAGAGACCCAGTACTTC. It specifies CASSHGLQETQYF. V is TRBV14 and J is TRBJ2-5; tentative D call: TRBD2 (5 bases). The V gene's germline CDR1 is SGHDN and CDR2 FVKESK. This CDR3 region has 13 residues. V shed 3 bases and J shed 1 base, with 6 bases lying between them.

This clone came up once. V gene TRBV7-2 combines with J gene TRBJ1-5; 7 bases match TRBD1. V lost 1 base and J lost 5; bases outside the gene matches: 2. Germline V gene lookup returns CDR1 SGHTA and CDR2 FQGNSA. The CDR3 length is 14 residues. The CDR3 DNA sequence: TGTGCCAGCAGCTTAGGTGGACAGGATCAGCCCCAGCATTTT. Residues: CASSLGGQDQPQHF.

The chain combines TRBV6-6 with TRBJ2-1, with 8 positions matching TRBD2. The CDR3 spans 16 residues. Trimming took 0 bases from V and 9 from J; bases not matched to a gene: 10. Germline-derived CDR1 and CDR2 are MNHNY and SVGAGI (reference sequence). Here the CDR3 DNA reads TGTGCCAGCAGTTACTCGGCTACGGGGGGGTTGGGTGAGCAGTTCTTC. Translation gives CASSYSATGGLGEQFF.

V usage is TRBV14 and J usage is TRBJ1-2; D remains ambiguous. The V gene's germline CDR1 is SGHDN and CDR2 FVKESK. The CDR3 contains 14 residues. Trimming stripped 4 bases from V and 3 bases from J, with 12 bases between. CDR3 in DNA: TGTGCCAGCAGCCTTTTAGGAGAAGACTATGGCTACACCTTC. Its translation: CASSLLGEDYGYTF.

The CDR3 reads CASRAQGARGYTF. The CDR3 DNA sequence: TGTGCCAGCAGAGCACAGGGGGCAAGGGGCTACACCTTC. The rearrangement uses TRBV6-4 and TRBJ1-2; 9 bases are a match to TRBD1. CDR3 size: 13 residues. V shed 6 bases, J shed 8 bases, and the junction held 7 bases outside the gene matches. CDR1 is MRHNA, CDR2 SNTAGT, per germline.

The chain has TRBV27 and TRBJ1-5, with TRBD1 matching 8 bases. The junction had 14 bases not matched to a gene; V was cut back by 5 bases and J by 2 bases. This CDR3 spans 18 amino acids. Germline V gives CDR1 MNHEY, CDR2 SMNVEV (reference sequence). The CDR3 DNA is TGTGCCAGCAGTCACCTGCCGGGACAGGACATGGGCAATCAGCCCCAGCATTTT. Protein product: CASSHLPGQDMGNQPQHF.

V gene TRBV2 combines with J gene TRBJ2-7, with TRBD1 as a possible D gene (5 bases). Trimming pared 8 bases from V and 2 bases from J, leaving 22 bases between. The CDR3 length is 16 residues. Germline V gene lookup returns CDR1 SNHLY and CDR2 FYNNEI. CDR3 bases: TGTGCCAGCTGCGACGACGGCGACAGACACCCCTACGAGCAGTACTTC. Translating gives CASCDDGDRHPYEQYF.

The chain couples TRBV7-8 to TRBJ2-5, with 14 positions matching TRBD2. Germline CDR1 reads SGHVS; CDR2 reads FQNEAQ. V trimming: 3 bases; J trimming: 3 bases; junction bases outside the gene matches: 6. This CDR3 comprises 17 residues. CDR3 region: CASSFPGTSGGEETQYF. Here the CDR3 DNA reads TGTGCCAGCAGCTTTCCCGGGACTAGCGGGGGAGAAGAGACCCAGTACTTC.

The rearrangement links TRBV2 to TRBJ2-2; D might be TRBD1 (5 bases). V lost 5 bases and J lost 0, with 7 bases in between. The CDR3 loop spans 14 amino acids. The germline V gene has CDR1 SNHLY and CDR2 FYNNEI. The CDR3 DNA follows: TGTGCCAGCAGTAAGACAGCGAACACCGGGGAGCTGTTTTTT. Translated: CASSKTANTGELFF.

The CDR3 loop is CASSPRRWQADSGLFF. In DNA, the CDR3 is TGTGCCAGCAGTCCCCGAAGGTGGCAGGCCGATAGCGGACTGTTTTTT. This chain connects TRBV27 to TRBJ1-4; D is ambiguous. The CDR3 is made up of 16 amino acids. The V and J ends lost 5 bases and 13 bases respectively, with 26 bases between them. Germline CDR1 reads MNHEY; CDR2 reads SMNVEV (reference sequence).

The chain links TRBV9 to TRBJ2-1; tentative D call: TRBD2 (6 bases). CDR1 and CDR2 from the germline V gene are SGDLS and YYNGEE. CDR3 length: 13 residues. Trimming took 0 bases from V and 5 from J, leaving 6 bases between them. CDR3 amino acids: CASSVGGNNEQFF. The DNA of the CDR3 is TGTGCCAGCAGCGTAGGCGGGAACAATGAGCAGTTCTTC.

The chain employs TRBV9 and TRBJ1-2; 9 bases fit TRBD1. The CDR3 spans 14 residues. From germline, CDR1 is SGDLS and CDR2 YYNGEE. J lost 9 bases, V lost 3 bases, and 9 bases had no gene match. CDR3 in amino acids: CASSEGGQGRSYTF. The CDR3 nucleotides read TGTGCCAGCAGCGAAGGAGGACAGGGGAGAAGCTACACCTTC.

This clone is a singleton in its sample. The rearrangement joins TRBV5-1 to TRBJ2-5; 7 bases match TRBD2. Germline CDR1 and CDR2: SGHRS and YFSETQ. The CDR3 runs 14 residues. The ends lost 4 bases at V and 5 bases at J; junction bases unmatched: 8. The CDR3 reads CASSTGWGGETQYF. The CDR3 coding sequence is TGCGCCAGCAGCACCGGATGGGGGGGTGAGACCCAGTACTTC.

The V gene is TRBV11-3, the J gene TRBJ2-5; 11 bases are a match to TRBD2. The length of the CDR3 is 15 residues. Trimming removed 5 bases from V and 4 bases from J; junction bases left unmatched: 6. CDR1 and CDR2 from the germline V gene are SGHNT and YENEEA. The CDR3: CASSPRTSGLETQYF. For the CDR3, the DNA is TGTGCCAGCAGCCCTCGGACTAGCGGGCTAGAGACCCAGTACTTC.

This chain uses TRBV7-6 with TRBJ2-2; D may be TRBD1 (6 bases). CDR3 length: 17 residues. Germline V gene sequence: CDR1 SGHVS, CDR2 FNYEAQ. V was cut by 0 bases and J by 4 bases, with 15 bases left in between. The CDR3 reads CASSLAGHLMGTGELFF. CDR3 bases: TGTGCCAGCAGCTTAGCGGGACACCTAATGGGCACCGGGGAGCTGTTTTTT.

The gene calls are TRBV28 and TRBJ2-7; 9 bases align to TRBD2. CDR3 length: 14 amino acids. With 5 bases clipped from V and 2 bases from J, the junction kept 4 bases outside the gene matches. The germline V gene has CDR1 MDHEN and CDR2 SYDVKM. The CDR3 nucleotides read TGTGCCAGCAGTCCAGCGGGGGGAGCCTACGAGCAGTACTTC. Translation gives CASSPAGGAYEQYF.

The chain uses TRBV5-1 and TRBJ1-2; D is unresolved. This CDR3 region has 12 residues. With 4 bases removed from V and 4 bases from J, the gap between germline ends came to 8 bases. From germline, CDR1 is SGHRS and CDR2 YFSETQ. CDR3 protein: CASSAELYGYTF. The CDR3 nucleotides read TGCGCCAGCAGCGCTGAACTCTATGGCTACACCTTC.

The chain carries TRBV6-5 and TRBJ2-3; D is perhaps TRBD2 (5 bases). The CDR3 runs 13 residues. CDR1 is MNHEY and CDR2 is SVGAGI in the germline V gene. V lost 8 bases and J lost 4, with 13 bases in between. CDR3 sequence reads: CASRHGGADTQYF. CDR3 coding DNA: TGTGCCAGCCGCCATGGAGGTGCAGATACGCAGTATTTT.

This clone was picked up a small number of times. This rearrangement joins TRBV18 to TRBJ1-1, with D maybe TRBD1 (6 bases). The germline V and J ends were trimmed by 4 bases and 4 bases, with 19 bases remaining between them. The CDR3 loop spans 16 amino acids. Per the germline V gene, CDR1 is KGHSH and CDR2 is LQKENI. CDR3 nucleotides: TGTGCCAGCTCACGGGCGGTGGGGGCAGTGGGCACTGAAGCTTTCTTT. Translating gives CASSRAVGAVGTEAFF. Drawing the rest from reference TRBV18 and TRBJ1-1, the complete variable domain is NAGVMQNPRHLVRRRGQEARLRCSPMKGHSHVYWYRQLPEEGLKFMVYLQKENIIDESGMPKERFSAEFPKEGPSILRIQQVVRGDSAAYFCASSRAVGAVGTEAFFGQGTRLTVV.

In its sample, this clone was seen once. The rearrangement links TRBV18 to TRBJ1-1; possibly TRBD1 for D (5 bases). Per the germline V gene, CDR1 is KGHSH and CDR2 is LQKENI. V lost 0 bases, J lost 0 bases, and 14 bases lay in between. This CDR3 region has 17 residues. The CDR3 coding sequence is TGTGCCAGCTCACCACCCCTGCGACAGAACATGAACACTGAAGCTTTCTTT. This translates into CASSPPLRQNMNTEAFF. The full variable domain, in which reference TRBV18 and TRBJ1-1 provide the parts outside the CDR3, is NAGVMQNPRHLVRRRGQEARLRCSPMKGHSHVYWYRQLPEEGLKFMVYLQKENIIDESGMPKERFSAEFPKEGPSILRIQQVVRGDSAAYFCASSPPLRQNMNTEAFFGQGTRLTVV.

The gene calls are TRBV9 and TRBJ2-3, with D maybe TRBD2 (5 bases). This CDR3 is built from 16 residues. With 2 bases removed from V and 0 bases from J, the gap between germline ends came to 13 bases. CDR1 and CDR2 (germline): SGDLS, YYNGEE. Written as DNA, the CDR3 is TGTGCCAGCAGCGTCCGGACTGGGGAGAGCACAGATACGCAGTATTTT. Encoded protein: CASSVRTGESTDTQYF.

A word on this clone: Different DNA sequences within this sample yield the same CDR3. V is TRBV9 and J is TRBJ2-5, with TRBD2 identical over 14 bases. The CDR3 length is 15 residues. CDR1 and CDR2 (germline): SGDLS, YYNGEE. The V gene end was trimmed by 2 bases and the J gene end by 3 bases; junction bases not matched to a gene: 0. CDR3 amino acids: CASSVGLAGEETQYF. CDR3 bases: TGTGCCAGCAGCGTGGGACTAGCGGGGGAAGAGACCCAGTACTTC.

CDR3 sequence reads: CASSLTGGDDYGYTF. DNA of the CDR3: TGTGCCAGCAGCCTGACAGGGGGGGATGACTATGGCTACACCTTC. V gene TRBV7-6 combines with J gene TRBJ1-2; 9 nucleotides agree with TRBD1. Trimming removed 5 bases from V and 3 bases from J; junction bases left unmatched: 7. This CDR3 region has 15 residues. Germline lookup yields CDR1 SGHVS and CDR2 FNYEAQ.

CDR3 sequence: CASSVEGTDNSPLHF. CDR3 nucleotides: TGTGCCAGCAGCGTAGAGGGGACAGATAATTCACCCCTCCACTTT. V is TRBV9 and J is TRBJ1-6, with TRBD1 matching 7 bases. The ends lost 0 bases at V and 5 bases at J; junction bases unmatched: 2. In germline, CDR1 is SGDLS, CDR2 YYNGEE. There are 15 residues in the CDR3.

V is TRBV7-8 and J is TRBJ1-3, with TRBD1 identical over 7 bases. CDR1 SGHVS and CDR2 FQNEAQ come from the germline V gene. The CDR3 is made up of 15 amino acids. V dropped 5 bases and J dropped 1; count of bases not matched to a gene: 5. In DNA form, the CDR3 reads TGTGCCAGCAGCCTCGGGACAGTTTCTGGAAACACCATATATTTT. Translated: CASSLGTVSGNTIYF.